A single sample is the source of the 26 T cell receptor beta chains below, sequenced in a study of sequential checkpoint blockade in melanoma. Sequenced by immunoSEQ multiplex PCR; TCRdb stores in-frame clones only, minus some. The sample consists of 4,500 to 6,000 clones, under 45% of them appearing once. Stated treatment: randomized to nivolumab then ipilimumab (arm A) or the reverse (arm B). The sequences come from tumor tissue (inferred from file names), collected from a patient given nivolumab and ipilimumab in sequence. These receptors were collected from a human donor with melanoma.

This clone was detected ten times or more. This sequence joins TRBV28 and TRBJ1-5, with D unresolved. The CDR3 has 13 residues. Deletions cut 10 bases from V and 7 bases from J, with 17 bases between. Germline CDR1 MDHEN, CDR2 SYDVKM. The DNA for the CDR3 is TGTGCCACCTGCTCGGCCTATCGGCAGCCCCAGCATTTT. Its translation: CATCSAYRQPQHF.

The chain recombines TRBV5-1 with TRBJ1-1, with 7 bases aligning to TRBD1. Germline V lookup: CDR1 SGHRS, CDR2 YFSETQ. Trimming cost V 7 bases and J 7 bases; bases outside gene matches: 13. CDR3 length: 14 amino acids. CDR3 DNA sequence: TGCGCCAGCGGGGACACAGGGGCGATTGGTGAAGCTTTCTTT. Amino acid sequence: CASGDTGAIGEAFF. The full variable domain, with the rest looked up from reference TRBV5-1 and TRBJ1-1, is KAGVTQTPRYLIKTRGQQVTLSCSPISGHRSVSWYQQTPGQGLQFLFEYFSETQRNKGNFPGRFSGRQFSNSRSEMNVSTLELGDSALYLCASGDTGAIGEAFFGQGTRLTVV.

This clone is medium-sized (0.01 to 0.1%) by share. This rearrangement joins TRBV29-1 to TRBJ1-2, with 8 bases fitting TRBD1. Trimming took 5 bases from V and 4 from J; bases not matched to a gene: 6. The CDR3 has 13 residues. Germline CDR1 and CDR2: SQVTM and ANQGSEA. Here the CDR3 DNA reads TGCAGCGTTAAGACAGGGGAATTCTATGGCTACACCTTC. Its translation is CSVKTGEFYGYTF.

This clone turned up a few times. V is TRBV27 and J is TRBJ1-2; D unclear. The V end lost 6 bases, the J end lost 6 bases, and 14 bases lay between the germline ends. The CDR3 loop spans 13 amino acids. Germline CDR1 and CDR2: MNHEY and SMNVEV (reference sequence). The DNA of the CDR3 is TGTGCCAGCAGGGGATTTGTGGGTAATGGCTACACCTTC. Translation gives CASRGFVGNGYTF.

In this sample, this clone turned up a few times. The chain has TRBV9 and TRBJ1-4; D remains ambiguous. The CDR3 runs 15 residues. CDR1 is SGDLS and CDR2 is YYNGEE in the germline V gene. V dropped 7 bases and J dropped 7 bases, with 20 bases sitting between them. The CDR3 is CASEIGRAVSEKLFF. The CDR3 region has the DNA TGTGCCAGCGAAATAGGTAGGGCCGTTTCTGAAAAACTGTTTTTT.

This clone was observed a handful of times. The genes are TRBV11-3 and TRBJ2-5, with TRBD2 matching 11 bases. Germline V CDR1 and CDR2: SGHNT, YENEEA. CDR3 length: 15 amino acids. V lost 6 bases, J lost 5 bases, and 8 bases stayed unmatched. DNA of the CDR3: TGTGCCAGCAGACTAGCCTCTAGCGGGAGGGAGACCCAGTACTTC. Protein sequence: CASRLASSGRETQYF.

The V gene is TRBV6-8, the J gene TRBJ1-2, with unresolved D. CDR1 and CDR2 from the germline V gene are MNHGY and SAAAGT. Trimming took off 2 bases at V and 0 bases at J, with 16 bases between the two ends. The CDR3 extends over 17 amino acids. CDR3 in DNA: TGTGCCAGCAGTTACAAGGACGGAGGTACCTCTAACTATGGCTACACCTTC. Translation: CASSYKDGGTSNYGYTF.

The V call is TRBV10-3, the J call TRBJ2-2; 7 bases align to TRBD2. The CDR3 extends over 13 amino acids. The junction had 2 bases not matched to a gene; V was cut back by 3 bases and J by 7 bases. The V gene's germline CDR1 is ENHRY and CDR2 SYGVKD. The CDR3 region is CAISESGGGELFF. CDR3 bases: TGTGCCATCAGTGAATCGGGGGGCGGGGAGCTGTTTTTT.

The chain combines TRBV1 with TRBJ2-1; the table names TRBD2, a call not compared with the DNA. TRBV1 corresponds to a pseudogene. The CDR3 has 16 residues. This chain's CDR3 is CASSQDGSGSYNEQFF. In DNA, the CDR3 is TGCGCCAGCAGCCAAGATGGTAGCGGGAGCTACAATGAGCAGTTCTTC.

The J gene is TRBJ2-7, the V gene TRBV4-1; 12 bases are shared with TRBD2. The length of the CDR3 is 17 residues. Germline V gene data show CDR1 as MGHRA and CDR2 as YSYEKL. J lost 2 bases, V lost 1 base, and 6 bases had no gene match. The DNA of the CDR3 is TGCGCCAGCAGCCAAGCCCCCCTAGCGGGAGGGCCCTACGAGCAGTACTTC. Translated, it gives CASSQAPLAGGPYEQYF.

The V gene is TRBV19, the J gene TRBJ2-1; 8 nucleotides line up with TRBD1. This CDR3 contains 16 residues. Germline V CDR1 and CDR2: LNHDA, SQIVND (reference sequence). The trim removed 1 base at V and 9 bases at J, leaving 11 bases unmatched. CDR3 protein: CASSIADRASFREQFF. The CDR3 DNA is TGTGCCAGTAGTATAGCGGACAGGGCGTCCTTCCGTGAGCAGTTCTTC.

By share, this clone ranks as medium-sized. The chain employs TRBV14 and TRBJ2-7; TRBD1 or TRBD2 may be the D gene (5 bases each). Trimming removed 4 bases from V and 2 bases from J, with 12 bases in between. Germline V CDR1 and CDR2: SGHDN, FVKESK. This CDR3 spans 14 amino acids. DNA for the CDR3: TGTGCCAGCAGCCCGGGACGTGCCCCCTACGAGCAGTACTTC. Translated: CASSPGRAPYEQYF.

In its sample, this clone was seen a few times. This chain links TRBV11-3 with TRBJ1-1; possible D gene TRBD1, 6 bases. CDR1 is SGHNT, CDR2 YENEEA, per germline. The CDR3 totals 17 residues. V was clipped by 6 bases and J by 0 bases, with 20 bases between them. Here the CDR3 DNA reads TGTGCCAGCAGTCCCGACAGGTGGGAGGCCATGAACACTGAAGCTTTCTTT. Amino acids: CASSPDRWEAMNTEAFF.

The genes are TRBV5-1 and TRBJ2-1; 11 nucleotides match TRBD2. Losses at the gene ends were 3 bases for V and 6 bases for J; bases not matched to a gene: 8. Germline assignment: CDR1 SGHRS and CDR2 YFSETQ. The CDR3 has 16 amino acids. As DNA, the CDR3 is TGCGCCAGCAGCTCCCGATTAGCGGGAGGGGGCAATGAGCAGTTCTTC. This sequence encodes CASSSRLAGGGNEQFF.

J is TRBJ1-2 and V is TRBV29-1, with D unclear. V was pared by 4 bases and J by 4 bases, with 13 bases between. CDR3 length: 13 residues. CDR1 is SQVTM and CDR2 is ANQGSEA in the germline V gene. The CDR3 DNA reads as TGCAGCGTTGTAGGCAGTGAAACCTATGGCTACACCTTC. This encodes CSVVGSETYGYTF.

The chain has TRBV6-8 and TRBJ2-7; D may be TRBD2 (6 bases). Germline V lookup: CDR1 MNHGY, CDR2 SAAAGT. The CDR3 loop spans 15 amino acids. V was shortened by 5 bases and J by 4 bases, with 18 bases between the two germline ends. The CDR3 coding sequence is TGTGCCAGCAGTGACGATTGGGCGGGAAGGTACGAGCAGTACTTC. Amino acid sequence: CASSDDWAGRYEQYF.

The chain recombines TRBV7-7 with TRBJ2-5; 11 nucleotides align to TRBD1. The V and J ends lost 7 bases and 4 bases, in that order; junction bases with no gene match: 11. In germline, CDR1 is SSHAT, CDR2 FNYEAQ (reference sequence). This CDR3 spans 16 amino acids. The CDR3 DNA reads as TGTGCCAGCACCCAAGGACAGGGGGCGCATGTAGAGACCCAGTACTTC. Translation: CASTQGQGAHVETQYF.

V and J are TRBV1 and TRBJ2-1; the DNA was not compared with TRBD2, the D call given in the table. TRBV1 has pseudogene status. This CDR3 comprises 15 residues. DNA for the CDR3: TGCGCCAGCAGCCAAACTAGCGGGACTCACAATGAGCAGTTCTTC. It specifies CASSQTSGTHNEQFF.

This clone was counted a few times. The chain employs TRBV18 and TRBJ2-1, with TRBD1 as a possible D gene (6 bases). The CDR3 has 18 residues. Germline V CDR1 and CDR2: KGHSH, LQKENI. Trimming removed 0 bases from V and 1 base from J, with 16 bases in between. The CDR3 region is CASSPPSGHTLSYNEQFF. CDR3 DNA: TGTGCCAGCTCACCACCCTCGGGACACACCCTTTCCTACAATGAGCAGTTCTTC.

This sequence joins TRBV6-8 and TRBJ2-7; a possible D gene is TRBD2 (5 bases). The CDR3 spans 13 residues. CDR1 and CDR2 from the germline V gene are MNHGY and SAAAGT. CDR3 nucleotides: TGTGCCATCAGCGCGTCCAGATCAGGACTCCAAGCCGTC. Encoded protein: CAISASRSGLQAV.

The sample holds a few counts of this clone. V and J are TRBV14 and TRBJ2-2; maybe TRBD1 (6 bases). CDR1 SGHDN and CDR2 FVKESK come from the germline V gene. Trimming removed 6 bases from V and 4 bases from J, with 12 bases in between. The CDR3 is 14 residues long. This CDR3 is CASSPGAGTGELFF. CDR3 in DNA: TGTGCCAGCAGTCCAGGGGCTGGCACCGGGGAGCTGTTTTTT.

In this sample, this clone is medium-sized. V and J are TRBV11-3 and TRBJ1-3; D is unclear. Germline-derived CDR1 and CDR2 are SGHNT and YENEEA. The CDR3 contains 14 residues. V was cut by 3 bases and J by 4 bases, with 10 bases left in between. The CDR3 reads CASSLLGSGNTIYF. For the CDR3, the DNA is TGTGCCAGCAGCTTGTTAGGTTCCGGAAACACCATATATTTT.

This clone was found a few times. The rearrangement joins TRBV9 to TRBJ2-6; D not certain. The length of the CDR3 is 12 residues. Trimming removed 4 bases from V and 1 base from J, with 0 bases in between. Germline V gene data show CDR1 as SGDLS and CDR2 as YYNGEE. DNA for the CDR3: TGTGCCAGCAGCTCTGGGGCCAACGTCCTGACTTTC. Translating gives CASSSGANVLTF. Variable domain in full (rest from reference TRBV9 and TRBJ2-6): DSGVTQTPKHLITATGQRVTLRCSPRSGDLSVYWYQQSLDQGLQFLIQYYNGEERAKGNILERFSAQQFPDLHSELNLSSLELGDSALYFCASSSGANVLTFGAGSRLTVL.

This clone was observed a few times. The chain uses TRBV9 and TRBJ2-7, with D uncertain. From germline, CDR1 is SGDLS and CDR2 YYNGEE. The CDR3 consists of 13 residues. V was pared by 0 bases and J by 2 bases, with 6 bases between. CDR3 nucleotide sequence: TGTGCCAGCAGCGTAGATACAGCCTACGAGCAGTACTTC. Translation: CASSVDTAYEQYF. Complete variable domain (other parts from reference TRBV9 and TRBJ2-7): DSGVTQTPKHLITATGQRVTLRCSPRSGDLSVYWYQQSLDQGLQFLIQYYNGEERAKGNILERFSAQQFPDLHSELNLSSLELGDSALYFCASSVDTAYEQYFGPGTRLTVT.

There are a few counts of this clone. The chain couples TRBV18 to TRBJ1-1; TRBD1 matches 9 bases. This CDR3 is 15 amino acids long. In germline, CDR1 is KGHSH, CDR2 LQKENI. J gave up 4 bases and V 4 bases, and 7 bases lay outside the gene matches. CDR3 loop: CASSHGQGLGTEAFF. The DNA for the CDR3 is TGTGCCAGCTCACATGGACAGGGGTTGGGCACTGAAGCTTTCTTT.

The gene calls are TRBV29-1 and TRBJ1-4, with TRBD1 identical over 9 bases. Germline CDR1 is SQVTM and CDR2 is ANQGSEA. Unmatched junction bases numbered 10, after V lost 6 bases and J lost 11 bases. The CDR3 has 13 amino acids. CDR3 sequence reads: CSVWGQGDGKLFF. CDR3 nucleotides: TGCAGCGTGTGGGGACAGGGAGATGGGAAACTGTTTTTT.